The T cell receptor (beta chain) under discussion was sequenced for a study of T cells in Graves' hyperthyroidism and ophthalmopathy. General study points: Model-based prediction identified ophthalmopathy a median roughly six months prior to its onset. Stable hyperthyroidism was separated from ophthalmopathy by a model based on 13 V-J features.

Amplification of TCR beta CDR3 regions was performed using RNA transcripts as template. First-round RT-PCR targeting the TCR CDR3 was performed with the HTBI primer set. TCRdb analysed the multiplex PCR reads with MiXCR anew, one entry per CDR3 protein. The sample includes tens of thousands of distinct CDR3 sequences, about 50% of them seen just once. V lost 3 bases, J lost 4 bases, and 3 bases stayed unmatched. This CDR3 region has 14 residues. CDR1 and CDR2 from the germline V gene are SGHTS and YDEGEE. Diagnoses used clinical symptoms, serum thyroxine and TRAb, thyroid ultrasound and orbital computed tomography. On this clonotype itself: Its antigen is as yet unknown.

The gene calls are TRBV5-8 and TRBJ2-7; 11 bases agree with TRBD1. The origin of this receptor is a woman in her thirties with Graves' ophthalmopathy. Source material: blood. CDR3 amino acids: CASSWTGGGYEQYF. CDR3 nucleotides: TGTGCCAGCAGCTGGACAGGGGGCGGGTACGAGCAGTACTTC.